One and the same sample provided the 23 T cell receptor beta chains below, sequenced in a study of identifying expanded T cells in peripheral blood. Generated by immunoSEQ multiplex PCR, the TCRdb table keeps only in-frame clones and is missing some. The table includes about 91,000 clones, almost 90% detected once. The sample consisted of blood. These TCRs come from a person between 18 and 75 years old in good health.

The chain couples TRBV30 to TRBJ2-2; maybe TRBD2 (6 bases). The CDR3 runs to 14 residues. Germline V CDR1 and CDR2: GTSNPN, SVGIG (reference sequence). The V end lost 4 bases, the J end lost 1 base, and 10 bases lay between the germline ends. As DNA, the CDR3 is TGTGCCTGGAATCAGCGGGTGAACACCGGGGAGCTGTTTTTT. Amino acid sequence: CAWNQRVNTGELFF.

CDR3 amino acids: CAWSRSRLSGNTIYF. Here the CDR3 DNA reads TGTGCCTGGAGTAGGAGCCGACTTTCTGGAAACACCATATATTTT. The chain links TRBV30 to TRBJ1-3; D gene unclear. V lost 2 bases to trimming and J lost 1 base, with 12 bases between them. The CDR3 runs to 15 residues. Germline assignment: CDR1 GTSNPN and CDR2 SVGIG (reference sequence).

The V and J genes are TRBV9 and TRBJ2-5; TRBD2 agrees at 11 bases. V dropped 5 bases and J dropped 2; count of bases not matched to a gene: 17. The CDR3 totals 19 residues. Germline values: CDR1 SGDLS, CDR2 YYNGEE. CDR3 sequence reads: CASSRTSVGGLAEQETQYF. CDR3 DNA sequence: TGTGCCAGCAGTAGAACCTCGGTGGGGGGACTAGCGGAGCAAGAGACCCAGTACTTC.

The chain joins TRBV6-1 to TRBJ1-3; perhaps TRBD1 as D (5 bases). CDR3 length: 14 residues. Trimming removed 5 bases from V and 9 bases from J, with 17 bases in between. CDR1 is MNHNS and CDR2 is SASEGT in the germline V gene. The CDR3 spells CASSSHEEGITIYF. In nucleotides, the CDR3 is TGTGCCAGCAGTAGCCACGAGGAGGGGATCACCATATATTTT.

The chain links TRBV5-1 to TRBJ2-7; the match to TRBD1 covers 9 bases. Trimming cost V 3 bases and J 6 bases; bases outside gene matches: 7. The CDR3 is 14 residues long. The germline V gene has CDR1 SGHRS and CDR2 YFSETQ. The CDR3 DNA follows: TGCGCCAGCAGCTCGCGACAGGGGGTTGGCGAGCAGTACTTC. Residues: CASSSRQGVGEQYF.

The V gene is TRBV4-3, the J gene TRBJ2-2, with a possible D match to TRBD2 (5 bases). The CDR3 covers 14 residues. With 1 base removed from V and 7 bases from J, the gap between germline ends came to 10 bases. Looked up from germline, CDR1 is LGHNA and CDR2 is YSLEER. DNA for the CDR3: TGCGCCAGCAGCCAAGTTTTCGGGGTCGGGGAGCTGTTTTTT. It codes for CASSQVFGVGELFF.

This rearrangement joins TRBV4-2 to TRBJ2-3; 8 positions agree with TRBD2. The trim removed 0 bases at V and 2 bases at J, leaving 7 bases unmatched. Germline assignment: CDR1 LGHNA and CDR2 YNFKEQ. CDR3 length: 17 residues. CDR3 DNA: TGTGCCAGCAGCCAAGAAAGCGGGAGTGGGTTCACAGATACGCAGTATTTT. This sequence encodes CASSQESGSGFTDTQYF.

V gene TRBV29-1 combines with J gene TRBJ1-1; D uncertain. V was clipped by 5 bases and J by 1 base, with 5 bases between them. This CDR3 comprises 11 residues. Germline-derived CDR1 and CDR2 are SQVTM and ANQGSEA. CDR3 in amino acids: CSVYRNTEAFF. The CDR3 DNA sequence: TGCAGCGTTTACAGGAACACTGAAGCTTTCTTT.

The chain links TRBV5-4 to TRBJ2-3; 7 positions agree with TRBD1. The CDR3 loop spans 15 amino acids. Germline trimming cut 2 bases from V and 3 bases from J; bases unmatched to any gene: 6. Germline loops: CDR1 SGHNT, CDR2 YYREEE (reference sequence). The CDR3 DNA is TGTGCCAGCAGCTTAGGGGACAGTGTAACAGATACGCAGTATTTT. Translation gives CASSLGDSVTDTQYF.

The chain recombines TRBV30 with TRBJ1-2, with D unresolved. Germline CDR1 GTSNPN, CDR2 SVGIG (reference sequence). CDR3 length equals 12 residues. Trimming took off 5 bases at V and 2 bases at J, with 9 bases between the two ends. This CDR3 is CAWSVENYGYTF. The CDR3 coding sequence is TGTGCCTGGTCAGTAGAGAACTATGGCTACACCTTC.

This chain links TRBV6-1 with TRBJ2-7; 8 bases map to TRBD1. Looked up from germline, CDR1 is MNHNS and CDR2 is SASEGT. V dropped 3 bases and J dropped 2; count of bases not matched to a gene: 3. This CDR3 has 14 residues. In DNA, the CDR3 is TGTGCCAGCAGTGACCCGGACAGGGCCTACGAGCAGTACTTC. Translating it yields CASSDPDRAYEQYF.

The CDR3 nucleotides read TGTGCCAGCAGTGAAGGTAGGGGAGGGCCTACAGATACGCAGTATTTT. As protein: CASSEGRGGPTDTQYF. V usage is TRBV6-1 and J usage is TRBJ2-3; 7 nucleotides line up with TRBD2. The CDR3 has 16 residues. The germline V gene has CDR1 MNHNS and CDR2 SASEGT. With 1 base clipped from V and 3 bases from J, the junction kept 7 bases outside the gene matches.

The V call is TRBV7-9, the J call TRBJ2-3; D is unclear. The V end was cut by 5 bases, the J end by 2 bases, with 8 bases between. CDR3 size: 13 residues. Germline V gene lookup returns CDR1 SEHNR and CDR2 FQNEAQ (reference sequence). The CDR3 DNA sequence: TGTGCCAGCAGCCTCCCGCTCACAGATACGCAGTATTTT. Protein product: CASSLPLTDTQYF.

This clone turned up a few times. The rearrangement joins TRBV19 to TRBJ1-5; the D gene is possibly TRBD1 (6 bases). The germline gives CDR1 LNHDA, CDR2 SQIVND (reference sequence). CDR3 length equals 16 residues. The V and J ends lost 2 bases and 1 base respectively, with 12 bases between them. The CDR3 spells CASSIMGARSNQPQHF. The CDR3 region has the DNA TGTGCCAGTAGTATAATGGGGGCGCGGAGCAATCAGCCCCAGCATTTT.

The rearrangement links TRBV19 to TRBJ2-3; 8 bases agree with TRBD2. The germline gives CDR1 LNHDA, CDR2 SQIVND (reference sequence). The V gene end was trimmed by 5 bases and the J gene end by 4 bases; junction bases not matched to a gene: 11. The CDR3 consists of 16 residues. The CDR3 coding sequence is TGTGCCAGTAGTCCAACCGGGGGGGGTGTCTCAGATACGCAGTATTTT. Residues: CASSPTGGGVSDTQYF.

The chain links TRBV5-1 to TRBJ2-1, with 9 nucleotides matching TRBD2. V lost 2 bases and J lost 0; bases outside the gene matches: 0. CDR3 length: 15 residues. The germline CDR1 and CDR2 sequences are SGHRS and YFSETQ. The CDR3 is CASSFSGSSYNEQFF. CDR3 sequence (DNA): TGCGCCAGCAGCTTTAGCGGGAGCTCCTACAATGAGCAGTTCTTC.

The rearrangement joins TRBV19 to TRBJ1-2; D is uncertain. V shed 4 bases and J shed 4 bases, with 10 bases lying between them. There are 13 residues in the CDR3. Germline V CDR1 and CDR2: LNHDA, SQIVND (reference sequence). CDR3 in amino acids: CASSRGDTYGYTF. CDR3 sequence (DNA): TGTGCCAGTAGTAGGGGAGATACCTATGGCTACACCTTC.

This clone appeared once. The chain uses TRBV2 and TRBJ1-1; a possible D gene is TRBD1 (5 bases). CDR3 length: 13 amino acids. From germline, CDR1 is SNHLY and CDR2 FYNNEI. V lost 5 bases and J 5 bases, leaving 12 bases between the germline ends. The CDR3 sequence: CASSPLGQTEAFF. The DNA for the CDR3 is TGTGCCAGCAGTCCCCTAGGACAAACTGAAGCTTTCTTT. The full variable domain, completed using reference TRBV2 and TRBJ1-1, is EPEVTQTPSHQVTQMGQEVILRCVPISNHLYFYWYRQILGQKVEFLVSFYNNEISEKSEIFDDQFSVERPDGSNFTLKIRSTKLEDSAMYFCASSPLGQTEAFFGQGTRLTVV.

The V gene is TRBV20-1, the J gene TRBJ2-5; no reliable D call. The CDR3 is 10 amino acids. Germline V lookup: CDR1 DFQATT, CDR2 SNEGSKA (reference sequence). The ends were cut back, 3 bases at V and 5 bases at J, with 4 bases in the middle. In nucleotides, the CDR3 is TGCAGTGCTAGCGTCGAGACCCAGTACTTC. It yields the protein CSASVETQYF.

The CDR3 DNA reads TGTGCCAGCAGTCGGACAGGGGATCAGCCCCAGCATTTT. Protein sequence: CASSRTGDQPQHF. The chain combines TRBV6-1 with TRBJ1-5; 9 nucleotides agree with TRBD1. The germline CDR1 and CDR2 sequences are MNHNS and SASEGT. This CDR3 is 13 amino acids long. The junction had 1 base not matched to a gene; V was cut back by 5 bases and J by 5 bases.

The chain links TRBV28 to TRBJ2-7, with D possibly being TRBD1 (6 bases). CDR1 is MDHEN and CDR2 is SYDVKM in the germline V gene. This CDR3 has 14 amino acids. Trimming pared 7 bases from V and 2 bases from J, leaving 15 bases between. Written as DNA, the CDR3 is TGTGCCAGCATCCAGGGACAAGGGGCCTACGAGCAGTACTTC. Translation: CASIQGQGAYEQYF.

This clone has a single count. The chain has TRBV5-1 and TRBJ2-1; D might be TRBD1 (6 bases). This CDR3 has 16 residues. Germline V lookup: CDR1 SGHRS, CDR2 YFSETQ. Trimming left V 1 base short and J 2 bases short, with 13 bases between. The CDR3 DNA reads TGCGCCAGCAGCTTGTCTCTGGCAGGGGCCTACAATGAGCAGTTCTTC. Translated: CASSLSLAGAYNEQFF.

V and J are TRBV5-4 and TRBJ2-7; the D gene could be TRBD1 or TRBD2 (6 bases each). Germline assignment: CDR1 SGHNT and CDR2 YYREEE (reference sequence). The CDR3 runs to 14 residues. V lost 4 bases and J lost 4, with 15 bases in between. CDR3 sequence reads: CASSSLGGKYEQYF. The DNA for the CDR3 is TGTGCCAGCAGCAGCCTAGGGGGGAAGTACGAGCAGTACTTC.